This TCR beta chain emerged from a study of tumor and adjacent non-tumor tissue in lung cancer. Study-level background: Aged 31 to 76 years, patients included more than nine men and 4 to 6 women with stage I to III disease. Study results and limitations: Top 100 clones took a larger repertoire share in normal lung. Tumor tissue had significantly higher TCR diversity than normal lung.

In its sample, this clonotype was seen a few times. The antigen remains undetermined. A modified ARM-PCR protocol with three rounds of nested PCR amplified TCRbeta. Using its own MiXCR run on the multiplex PCR reads, TCRdb lists one record per CDR3 protein. The table lists tens of thousands of distinct CDR3 sequences, just under 60% of them singletons. RNA was extracted from bulk tissue without any cell sorting. Between August and November 2014, newly diagnosed, chemotherapy-naive lung cancer patients underwent thoracic surgery in China. This CDR3 has 13 residues. Germline CDR1 reads LNHDA; CDR2 reads SQIVND (reference sequence). Trimming removed 5 bases at V and 7 bases at J, with 12 bases between.

Specimen: lung tumor tissue. This TCR derives from a man aged 45-60 years with non-small cell lung cancer. The chain carries TRBV19 and TRBJ1-5, with D unclear. The CDR3 nucleotides read TGTGCCAGTAGTCTGGGCATCGAACAGCCCCAGCATTTT. Translation: CASSLGIEQPQHF. The full variable domain, completed using reference TRBV19 and TRBJ1-5, is DGGITQSPKYLFRKEGQNVTLSCEQNLNHDAMYWYRQDPGQGLRLIYYSQIVNDFQKGDIAEGYSVSREKKESFPLTVTSAQKNPTAFYLCASSLGIEQPQHFGDGTRLSIL.